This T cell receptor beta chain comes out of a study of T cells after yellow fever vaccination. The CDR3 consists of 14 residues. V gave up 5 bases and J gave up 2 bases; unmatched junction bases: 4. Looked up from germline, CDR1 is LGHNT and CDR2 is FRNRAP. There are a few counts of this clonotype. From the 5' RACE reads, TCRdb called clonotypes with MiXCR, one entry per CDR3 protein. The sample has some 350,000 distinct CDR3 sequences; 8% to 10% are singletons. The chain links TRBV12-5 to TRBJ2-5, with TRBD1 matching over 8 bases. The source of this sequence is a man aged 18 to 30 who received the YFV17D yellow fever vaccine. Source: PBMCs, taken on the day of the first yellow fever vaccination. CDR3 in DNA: TGTGCTAGTGGTCTTGACAGGGGACAAGAGACCCAGTACTTC. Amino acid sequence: CASGLDRGQETQYF.